The present TCR beta chain was sequenced within a study of CD8 T cells in ankylosing spondylitis. TCRdb recomputed calls from the 5' RACE reads with MiXCR, one row per CDR3 protein. The sample has fewer than 400,000 distinct CDR3 sequences; around 20% are singletons. Regarding this clonotype: The antigen is not known.

Study-wide points: It appeared that ankylosing spondylitis blood was characterized by a TCR beta motif of roughly 8 highly homologous variants. CD8+ cells made up the disease-linked clones, which were relatively rare in peripheral blood.

The origin of this receptor is a male donor with ankylosing spondylitis. The sequencing input was blood, either unsorted or a sorted T cell fraction (not recorded which).

The CDR3 coding sequence is TGTGCCAGCAGCTTAAGGTGGGTCCAAGAGACCCAGTACTTC. It encodes CASSLRWVQETQYF. J is TRBJ2-5 and V is TRBV5-6; D is unresolved. The CDR3 is made up of 14 amino acids. Deletions cut 2 bases from V and 1 base from J, with 9 bases between. CDR1 is SGHDT and CDR2 is YYEEEE in the germline V gene.